This paragraph covers one TCR beta chain sequence. The sample comes from a study of blood T cell repertoires in COVID-19. Study-wide background: The United States, Italy and Spain were the sources of the acute and convalescent COVID-19 samples. Sources were T cells, B-cell-depleted T cells, or PBMCs; the material itself was cDNA or gDNA.

The V and J ends lost 4 bases and 7 bases, in that order; junction bases with no gene match: 4. CDR3 length: 14 residues. Germline V CDR1 and CDR2: SGHDN, FVKESK. Authors' methods: Quantification of nucleated cells was approximated via reference gene primer amplification. The data were produced by immunoSEQ multiplex PCR, yet TCRdb's version contains in-frame clones alone and is incomplete. For V, J and clone size, that table is used; D and trimming come from the DNA. The repertoire has a few hundred thousand clones, roughly nine tenths of them found once; the top ten carry about 0.83%. Ages ranged from roughly 18 to 100 years, with residence in around 24 US areas.

V gene TRBV14 combines with J gene TRBJ1-4, with TRBD1 matching 9 bases. This clonotype was sampled from a woman in her forties who had been exposed to COVID-19. Specimen: PBMCs or T cells enriched from blood (not recorded which). CDR3 loop: CASSPTGGGEKLFF. CDR3 nucleotide sequence: TGTGCCAGCAGCCCCACAGGGGGCGGTGAAAAACTGTTTTTT.